These 10 T cell receptor beta chains share one sample of origin, sequenced in a study of technical replicates of blood from several donors. The method was immunoSEQ multiplex PCR; TCRdb's version includes in-frame clones alone and lacks a portion of them. Of around 73,000 clones in the sample, 85% to 95% are singletons; the top ten hold approximately 4.6%. The sample comprised PBMCs. All receptors come from a human donor in good health. Some clones in this sample may be carry-over from other donors' samples.

The rearrangement uses TRBV19 and TRBJ2-3, with D perhaps matching TRBD2 (5 bases). CDR1 LNHDA and CDR2 SQIVND come from the germline V gene (reference sequence). Trimming took 3 bases from V and 0 from J, leaving 10 bases between them. The CDR3 length is 15 residues. CDR3 loop: CASSIDPGSTDTQYF. CDR3 DNA sequence: TGTGCCAGTAGTATTGATCCGGGAAGCACAGATACGCAGTATTTT.

This chain connects TRBV10-3 to TRBJ1-2; the D gene is possibly TRBD1 (5 bases). The V gene's germline CDR1 is ENHRY and CDR2 SYGVKD. The CDR3 is 15 residues long. Deletions cut 3 bases from V and 2 bases from J, with 13 bases between. The CDR3 loop reads CAISEIAPGNYGYTF. In nucleotides, the CDR3 is TGTGCCATCAGTGAAATCGCTCCAGGGAACTATGGCTACACCTTC.

V and J are TRBV30 and TRBJ1-4, with TRBD1 matching 8 bases. This CDR3 comprises 13 residues. With 6 bases clipped from V and 7 bases from J, the junction kept 7 bases outside the gene matches. The germline gives CDR1 GTSNPN, CDR2 SVGIG (reference sequence). CDR3 amino acids: CACGTGLIEKLFF. The CDR3 DNA reads TGTGCCTGTGGGACAGGTTTGATTGAAAAACTGTTTTTT.

V is TRBV7-2 and J is TRBJ2-2; 11 nucleotides match TRBD2. The CDR3 consists of 16 residues. Trimming took 5 bases from V and 4 from J; bases not matched to a gene: 6. Per germline, CDR1 SGHTA and CDR2 FQGNSA. The CDR3 coding sequence is TGTGCCAGCAGCCCAAGACTAGCGGGGTTCACCGGGGAGCTGTTTTTT. Amino acid sequence: CASSPRLAGFTGELFF.

This chain uses TRBV7-2 with TRBJ2-7; D call uncertain. From germline, CDR1 is SGHTA and CDR2 FQGNSA. Between the trimmed V and J ends, which lost 2 bases and 1 base, there was a span of 9 bases. This CDR3 is 14 amino acids long. CDR3 region: CASSLSSGSYEQYF. CDR3 nucleotide sequence: TGTGCCAGCAGCTTAAGCTCAGGTTCCTACGAGCAGTACTTC. The whole variable domain, filled in from reference TRBV7-2 and TRBJ2-7, reads GAGVSQSPSNKVTEKGKDVELRCDPISGHTALYWYRQSLGQGLEFLIYFQGNSAPDKSGLPSDRFSAERTGGSVSTLTIQRTQQEDSAVYLCASSLSSGSYEQYFGPGTRLTVT.

The chain employs TRBV7-2 and TRBJ2-2, with 10 bases matching TRBD1. The CDR3 spans 15 residues. The germline V gene encodes CDR1 SGHTA and CDR2 FQGNSA. V dropped 5 bases and J dropped 3; count of bases not matched to a gene: 3. CDR3 amino acids: CASSLGQGDTGELFF. In DNA form, the CDR3 reads TGTGCCAGCAGCCTAGGACAGGGGGACACCGGGGAGCTGTTTTTT.

The gene calls are TRBV7-9 and TRBJ2-4; 8 nucleotides line up with TRBD1. The V segment lost 5 bases and the J segment 3 bases; nucleotides outside the gene matches: 6. The germline V gene has CDR1 SEHNR and CDR2 FQNEAQ (reference sequence). The CDR3 runs to 15 residues. This chain's CDR3 is CASSDRGLDKNIQYF. CDR3 DNA sequence: TGTGCCAGCAGCGACAGGGGTCTGGACAAAAACATTCAGTACTTC.

The chain uses TRBV30 and TRBJ2-2; 7 bases map to TRBD2. Trimming took 7 bases from V and 0 from J; bases not matched to a gene: 8. This CDR3 is 15 amino acids long. CDR1 and CDR2 from the germline V gene are GTSNPN and SVGIG (reference sequence). CDR3 sequence reads: CASGTSVANTGELFF. The CDR3 DNA reads as TGTGCCTCGGGAACTAGCGTCGCGAACACCGGGGAGCTGTTTTTT.

V usage is TRBV27 and J usage is TRBJ1-1, with D uncertain. The V end was cut by 5 bases, the J end by 1 base, with 11 bases between. The CDR3 consists of 14 residues. CDR1 is MNHEY and CDR2 is SMNVEV in the germline V gene (reference sequence). This CDR3 reads CASSEGWENTEAFF. The CDR3 DNA reads as TGTGCCAGCAGTGAGGGCTGGGAGAACACTGAAGCTTTCTTT.

This chain connects TRBV7-2 to TRBJ1-1; TRBD1 aligns across 8 bases. Unmatched junction bases numbered 2, after V lost 5 bases and J lost 0 bases. From germline, CDR1 is SGHTA and CDR2 FQGNSA. The CDR3 extends over 14 amino acids. CDR3 in amino acids: CASSKGQVNTEAFF. The CDR3 nucleotides read TGTGCCAGCAGCAAGGGACAGGTGAACACTGAAGCTTTCTTT.